The sequence of this T cell receptor (beta chain) was determined in a study of cytomegalovirus exposure and HLA in healthy donors. The study drew the donors from its roughly 110-subject validation cohort, separate from the roughly 700-subject first cohort. The CDR3 runs 13 residues. CDR1 and CDR2 from the germline V gene are WSHSY and SAAADI. With 8 bases removed from V and 0 bases from J, the gap between germline ends came to 11 bases. Study-wide findings and caveats: It was confirmed in vitro that three of the CMV-associated chains were specific for CMV antigens. Reports showed the classifier diagnosing cytomegalovirus status with high specificity and sensitivity. According to the study, 180 or so TCR beta chains were cytomegalovirus-associated.

With respect to this clone: Its antigen is not identified.

Libraries were prepared by immunoSEQ multiplex PCR; TCRdb keeps only in-frame clonotypes and omits some of them. Of about 160,000 clones listed, over 85% are singletons. The rearrangement links TRBV10-2 to TRBJ2-7, with TRBD1 as a possible D gene (6 bases). The sample consisted of PBMCs. The sequence was obtained from a woman aged 18-35 years in good health and CMV-seropositive. The CDR3: CASHTGFSYEQYF. In DNA form, the CDR3 reads TGCGCCAGCCATACAGGGTTCTCCTACGAGCAGTACTTC.